This TCR beta chain originates from a study of blood T cell repertoires in COVID-19 (dated by TCRdb to between 2020 and 2021). Turning to the overall study: Samples from collaborators originated in the United States, Italy and Spain and spanned both the acute and convalescent phases of COVID-19. The prospective study material was composed of cDNA or gDNA derived from T cells, B-cell-depleted T cells, or PBMCs. Subjects who had been exposed to COVID-19, were actively infected with it, or had recovered from it provided the deeply sampled blood TCRbeta repertoires that made up the dataset. The repertoires were released in a freely available public database intended as a resource for research on the immune response to SARS-CoV-2. Samples came from the ongoing ImmuneRACE study (first 160 participants) plus 1,254 subjects from 6 global collaborators. The sample metadata nearly always contained a de-identified subject ID, COVID-19 status, age in years and sex. Where HLA class I and class II types were available, the types were taken from metadata supplied by the sample provider, not from assay-based typing.

In the prospective study, participants were roughly 18 to 95 years old, resided in 20 to 30 geographic areas of the United States, and were enrolled through a virtual design. In the prospective study, participants were assigned to cohorts based on the clinical history participants reported in a screening survey and a study questionnaire. A participant counted as exposed if, within 2 weeks of entering the study, that participant had been in contact with someone who had a PCR-confirmed or clinician-diagnosed COVID-19 case. In the prospective study, whole blood, serum and a nasopharyngeal or oropharyngeal swab were collected from each participant by mobile phlebotomists. Participants in the prospective study had the option to provide additional blood draws and questionnaires over a roughly two-month period. Prospective study blood samples were shipped either frozen or at room temperature before DNA extraction.

The immunoSEQ Assay, a bias-controlled multiplex PCR, was used to amplify TCRbeta CDR3 regions from genomic DNA. The study's own analysis went as follows. Nucleated cell counts per sample were estimated from amplification of reference gene primers within the assay. Sequence reads were collapsed and filtered to measure the absolute abundance of every unique TCRbeta CDR3 rearrangement. For each sample, productive Simpson clonality was calculated as the square root of Simpson's diversity index over productive rearrangements. TCRdb stores this immuneACCESS table with in-frame sequences only. Part of the clones is absent; in the studies checked, under half of the shortfall reflects unresolved V genes, and no reason is known for the rest. That table furnishes V, J and clone size, whereas the DNA furnished D and trimming. A total of about 140,000 clones appear in this sample, approximately 80% of them only once. The top ten clonotypes cover 1.5% to 2% of the sample.

Summary of the overall study and its limitations: How much clinical and demographic metadata was included differed by source and by participant, and the metadata was provided uncurated.

From the cysteine up to the phenylalanine, the CDR3 has a length of 14 residues. The sequence is cut down to CDR3 DNA, 42 bases in frame from base 1. CDR1 and CDR2 were assigned from the germline V gene (reference sequence) as LGHDT and YNNKEL. V sheds 7 bases and J sheds 2 bases, leaving 14 bases between their ends. With regard to this clone: Its antigen is unknown. No per-base quality is available; no much larger clone lies one base away.

The rearranged chain carries TRBV3-1 (or the pseudogene TRBV3-2) and TRBJ1-2; D gene: possibly TRBD1, on 5 matching bases. The source is a woman younger than 30 who had been exposed to COVID-19. Sequencing was performed on PBMCs or T cells enriched from blood (not recorded which). The sequenced DNA is TGTGCCAGCACCCGGGGGGTGGGGAACTATGGCTACACCTTC. Its translation is CASTRGVGNYGYTF.